The rows below give T cell receptor beta chains drawn from one sample of a study of cytomegalovirus exposure and HLA in healthy donors. Measured with immunoSEQ multiplex PCR; TCRdb has only the in-frame clones, and not every one. The table includes tens of thousands of clones, 65% to 85% detected once. Sequencing input: PBMCs. Source of these receptors: a woman aged 25-40 years in good health and CMV-seronegative. CDR3s include the opening cysteine and the closing phenylalanine or tryptophan.

v_call,cdr3_length,cdr3_aa
TRBV4-3,18,CASSQGTVGTGRNQPQHF
TRBV11-3,13,CASSLSGVNEQFF
TRBV30,15,CAWDRVVFPYNEQFF
TRBV7-2,14,CASSLGGVTDTQYF
TRBV19,16,CASSSGTGEIHNEQFF
TRBV18,18,CASSPSRGPSSYNSPLHF
TRBV19,14,CASRSDRLNTEAFF
TRBV9,13,CASSPVGPLTQYF
TRBV4-3,13,CASSRDRGERYTF
TRBV6-6,16,CASSYSTKGGYQPQHF
TRBV7-2,13,CASSRMVDTEAFF
TRBV30,14,CAWSTGRGNQPQHF
TRBV18,14,CASSPNRENTEAFF
TRBV7-2,12,CASSLAQYEQFF
TRBV27,15,CASSFMTAGTDTQYF
TRBV14,15,CASSQVTGGGYGYTF
TRBV5-1,14,CASKFGPTGETQYF
TRBV9,15,CASSVGAGGLEELFF
TRBV19,14,CATGSGTPNSPLHF
TRBV27,15,CASRPGGLMNTEAFF
TRBV7-9,18,CASSPHPRAVGGKDTQYF
TRBV11-2,15,CASSLAPGVNQPQHF
TRBV27,15,CASSSSIGGAETQYF
TRBV7-3,14,CASSLLAGNNEQFF
TRBV9,16,CASSAQGYSSGNTIYF
TRBV2,15,CASSRTVGANYGYTF
TRBV30,12,CAWNYIAGEQFF
TRBV19,16,CASSIDMTGRSYGYTF
TRBV30,11,CAWSGQREAFF
TRBV7-2,15,CASSLSAGGYNEQFF
TRBV7-7,14,CASSPGTGEGTQYF
TRBV29-1,16,CSVEGPTGTSGRKQFF
TRBV5-4,16,CATRTGRSSGANVLTF
TRBV6-1,15,CASSEASGGNEKLFF
TRBV5-1,12,CASSLAGTGAFF
TRBV7-9,17,CADRDRAKSGNTGELFF